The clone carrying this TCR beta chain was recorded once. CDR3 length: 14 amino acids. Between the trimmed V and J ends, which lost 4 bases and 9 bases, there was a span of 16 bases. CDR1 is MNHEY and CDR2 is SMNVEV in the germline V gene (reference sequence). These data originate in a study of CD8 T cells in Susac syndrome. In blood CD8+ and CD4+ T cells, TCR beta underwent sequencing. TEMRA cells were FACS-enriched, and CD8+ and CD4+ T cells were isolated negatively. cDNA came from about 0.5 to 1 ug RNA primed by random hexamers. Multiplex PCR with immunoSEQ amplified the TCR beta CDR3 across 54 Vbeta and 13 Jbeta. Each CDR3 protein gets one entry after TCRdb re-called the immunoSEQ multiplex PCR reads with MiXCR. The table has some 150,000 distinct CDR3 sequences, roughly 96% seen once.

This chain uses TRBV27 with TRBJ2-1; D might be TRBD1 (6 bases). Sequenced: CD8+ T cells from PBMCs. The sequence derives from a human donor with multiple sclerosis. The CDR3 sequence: CASSWGQGAGEQFF. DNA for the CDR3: TGTGCCAGCAGTTGGGGGCAGGGTGCCGGTGAGCAGTTCTTC.